This note documents a single TCR beta chain sequence. One entry per CDR3 protein results from TCRdb running MiXCR on the RT-PCR reads. The table shows 25,000 to 40,000 distinct CDR3 sequences, with 37% occurring only once. Germline V gives CDR1 SGHVS, CDR2 FQNEAQ. V was clipped by 5 bases and J by 0 bases, with 7 bases between them. The CDR3 loop spans 13 amino acids. This entry comes from a study of patients and donors after allogeneic stem cell transplantation. The rearrangement links TRBV7-8 to TRBJ1-1; D is ambiguous. The receptor was derived from a human donor who was either an allogeneic HSCT recipient or a stem cell or donor lymphocyte infusion donor (not recorded which). It is not recorded whose cells these are; they may come from a transplant donor. The material sequenced was blood, either unsorted or a sorted T cell fraction (not recorded which). The CDR3 spells CASSPTLNTEAFF. The CDR3 region has the DNA TGTGCCAGCAGCCCTACCTTGAACACTGAAGCTTTCTTT.